This entry lists 3 T cell receptor beta chains sequenced from one sample in a study of control samples from healthy donors and cancer patients. Some clones are missing from TCRdb's copy, which holds only in-frame ones; the method was immunoSEQ multiplex PCR. The sample lists some 120,000 clones, roughly 90% occurring once. Sample: blood. The receptor source for this set is a middle-aged man in good health.

This chain links TRBV27 with TRBJ2-7; 9 nucleotides match TRBD1. J gave up 3 bases and V 3 bases, and 6 bases lay outside the gene matches. The germline V gene encodes CDR1 MNHEY and CDR2 SMNVEV (reference sequence). The CDR3 sequence is 15 residues long. CDR3 coding DNA: TGTGCCAGCAGTTTCCACTTGACAGGGGGCTACGAGCAGTACTTC. Protein: CASSFHLTGGYEQYF.

The chain combines TRBV30 with TRBJ2-7; TRBD1 matches 9 bases. The ends lost 4 bases at V and 1 base at J; junction bases unmatched: 5. Germline V gene lookup returns CDR1 GTSNPN and CDR2 SVGIG (reference sequence). The CDR3 totals 14 residues. CDR3 nucleotides: TGTGCCTGGAACAGGGGGCGAATTTCCTACGAGCAGTACTTC. The encoded protein is CAWNRGRISYEQYF.

The J gene is TRBJ1-2, the V gene TRBV5-4; weak D call: TRBD1 (6 bases). CDR3 length: 14 residues. Deletions cut 0 bases from V and 9 bases from J, with 15 bases between. The germline gives CDR1 SGHNT, CDR2 YYREEE (reference sequence). CDR3 DNA: TGTGCCAGCAGCTTGGAGGGGGTCCGGGTACGCTACACCTTC. This codes for CASSLEGVRVRYTF.